The entry that follows covers one T cell receptor beta chain sequence. TCRdb fed the RT-PCR reads into MiXCR, producing one record per CDR3 protein. Of hundreds of thousands of distinct CDR3 sequences listed, 12% to 15% are singletons. The CDR3 extends over 15 amino acids. Germline lookup yields CDR1 MNHEY and CDR2 SVGEGT. V was shortened by 7 bases and J by 5 bases, with 20 bases between the two germline ends. The chain recombines TRBV6-2 or TRBV6-3 with TRBJ2-5, with D maybe TRBD2 (6 bases). The receptor's source is a female donor in good health, serving as a healthy control. The source material was memory CD4+ T cells from blood. The CDR3 protein is CASNPYGGGKETQYF. In DNA form, the CDR3 reads TGTGCCAGCAATCCCTACGGTGGCGGGAAGGAGACCCAGTACTTC.